The rows below give T cell receptor beta chains drawn from one sample of a study of T cells after yellow fever vaccination. TCRdb reanalysed the 5' RACE reads using MiXCR and keeps one entry per CDR3 protein. The data contain 310,000 or so distinct CDR3 sequences, around 6.8% of them singletons. This specimen consisted of PBMCs, obtained roughly 45 days after the first yellow fever vaccination. The receptors shown here come from a man between 18 and 35 years old who received the YFV17D yellow fever vaccine. The CDR3 runs from the conserved cysteine through the conserved F or W. Each record gives: J gene, clone size, V gene, D gene, CDR3 DNA, CDR3 protein. A D gene is named only where the DNA matches it firmly. The size of a clone is reported for some rows only, either as once, few or many, or as a class for expanded clones.

J: TRBJ2-1; size: few; V: TRBV12-3/TRBV12-4; D: -; DNA: TGTGCCAGCGGTGGGGGAGGCGACAATGAGCAGTTCTTC; CDR3: CASGGGGDNEQFF
J: TRBJ2-5; size: few; V: TRBV20-1; D: -; DNA: TGCAGTGCTAGAGCTACTAGGAAAGTCGAGACCCAGTACTTC; CDR3: CSARATRKVETQYF
J: TRBJ1-4; size: few; V: TRBV6-1; D: TRBD1; DNA: TGTGCCAGCGGGGGACAGGGGAGAAAACTGTTTTTT; CDR3: CASGGQGRKLFF
J: TRBJ2-3; size: few; V: TRBV4-2; D: -; DNA: TGTGCCAGCAGCCAAGATTTTTTAGTTACAGACGGAGGAGATACGCAGTATTTT; CDR3: CASSQDFLVTDGGDTQYF
J: TRBJ1-1; size: many; V: TRBV7-9; D: -; DNA: TGTGCCAGCAGCTTGGGCGGCGGGTTTAACACTGAAGCTTTCTTT; CDR3: CASSLGGGFNTEAFF
J: TRBJ2-4; size: few; V: TRBV7-8; D: TRBD2; DNA: TGTGCCAGCAGCTTATGGTATAGCGGGCCCGAAAACATTCAGTACTTC; CDR3: CASSLWYSGPENIQYF
J: TRBJ2-3; size: many; V: TRBV7-2; D: TRBD1; DNA: TGTGCCAGCAGCTTAGCAGGGGGCTCAGTGGCAGATACGCAGTATTTT; CDR3: CASSLAGGSVADTQYF
J: TRBJ2-7; size: few; V: TRBV18; D: -; DNA: TGTGCCAGCTCACCACCGTCAGGTGTAGGGTACGAGCAGTACTTC; CDR3: CASSPPSGVGYEQYF
J: TRBJ2-2; size: many; V: TRBV12-3/TRBV12-4; D: -; DNA: TGTGCCAGCAGTCCCCGGACAGCGAACACCGGGGAGCTGTTTTTT; CDR3: CASSPRTANTGELFF
J: TRBJ1-1; size: few; V: TRBV7-2; D: -; DNA: TGTGCCAGCAGCCCAAATCCAGGACGGGGAAACACTGAAGCTTTCTTT; CDR3: CASSPNPGRGNTEAFF
J: TRBJ1-1; size: -; V: TRBV6-5; D: -; DNA: TGTGCCAGCAGTTACGTACTTGGCCTGCGCAAAGCTTTCTTT; CDR3: CASSYVLGLRKAFF
J: TRBJ2-5; size: -; V: TRBV4-2; D: TRBD2; DNA: TGTGCCAGCAGCCAAGGACTAGCGGAAGAGACCCAGTACTTC; CDR3: CASSQGLAEETQYF
J: TRBJ1-5; size: -; V: TRBV5-6; D: -; DNA: TGTGCCAGCAGCTTTGGGGGAATCTATAGCAATCAGCCCCAGCATTTT; CDR3: CASSFGGIYSNQPQHF
J: TRBJ2-3; size: -; V: TRBV18; D: TRBD1; DNA: TGTGCCAGCTCACCGGACAGGACCGGCACAGATACGCAGTATTTT; CDR3: CASSPDRTGTDTQYF
J: TRBJ2-7; size: few; V: TRBV4-2; D: -; DNA: TGTGCCAGCAGCCCCGTGGGGGATCAGGGCGAGCAGTACTTC; CDR3: CASSPVGDQGEQYF
J: TRBJ1-5; size: many; V: TRBV9; D: TRBD1; DNA: TGTGCCAGCAGCGTAGGGCAGGGGGGCAATCAGCCCCAGCATTTT; CDR3: CASSVGQGGNQPQHF
J: TRBJ2-7; size: many; V: TRBV7-8; D: -; DNA: TGTGCCAGCAGCTTTCAGGGGTCCGAGCAGTACTTC; CDR3: CASSFQGSEQYF
J: TRBJ2-1; size: many; V: TRBV7-2; D: TRBD2; DNA: TGTGCCAGCAGCTTAGTAGCGGGGGAGAACAATGAGCAGTTCTTC; CDR3: CASSLVAGENNEQFF
J: TRBJ2-3; size: -; V: TRBV5-1; D: TRBD2; DNA: TGCGCCAGCAGCTCTAGCGGGGGGGCGGTAGATACGCAGTATTTT; CDR3: CASSSSGGAVDTQYF
J: TRBJ2-1; size: few; V: TRBV29-1; D: TRBD2; DNA: TGCAGCGTTGCGGGACTAGTGGGTAATGAGCAGTTCTTC; CDR3: CSVAGLVGNEQFF
J: TRBJ2-1; size: -; V: TRBV11-3; D: TRBD2; DNA: TGTGCCAGCAGTTCCGGAGGGGGACTAGCGGGTGAGCAGTTCTTC; CDR3: CASSSGGGLAGEQFF
J: TRBJ2-2; size: -; V: TRBV12-3/TRBV12-4; D: TRBD2; DNA: TGTGCCAGCAGTTTAAGATTGTTGCGGGGGGCCCCTGGGACCGGGGAGCTGTTTTTT; CDR3: CASSLRLLRGAPGTGELFF
J: TRBJ2-3; size: -; V: TRBV7-8; D: -; DNA: TGTGCCAGCAGCCCGGACGGCCACTCGACTTTT; CDR3: CASSPDGHSTF
J: TRBJ2-5; size: few; V: TRBV7-9; D: TRBD1; DNA: TGTGCCAGCAGGCCGGGACAGGGGGCGGGAAAGGAGACCCAGTACTTC; CDR3: CASRPGQGAGKETQYF
J: TRBJ2-7; size: many; V: TRBV7-6; D: -; DNA: TGTGCCAGCAGCTTATTGAGGGGACCCTCCTACGAGCAGTACTTC; CDR3: CASSLLRGPSYEQYF
J: TRBJ1-3; size: -; V: TRBV7-2; D: TRBD1; DNA: TGTGCCAGCAGCCGGGGGTCAGGGGGCCCAACTGGAAACACCATATATTTT; CDR3: CASSRGSGGPTGNTIYF